The 27 T cell receptor beta chains below come from one sample, sequenced in a study of kidney transplant recipient with SARS-CoV-2 infection. A single record per CDR3 protein comes from TCRdb applying MiXCR to the reads. The sample yields fewer than 250,000 distinct CDR3 sequences, 25% to 30% seen once. The sample was a blood sample, taken at baseline and on day 111 from a kidney transplant recipient. These receptors came from a male patient aged 25 to 39 who had COVID-19 and was a kidney transplant recipient. Some T cells may trace back to the graft donor.

This clonotype was seen once. A much larger clone is a single base away; this may be a read error. The genes are TRBV24-1 and TRBJ2-3; D remains ambiguous. The CDR3 length is 18 residues. With 4 bases removed from V and 0 bases from J, the gap between germline ends came to 19 bases. Germline V lookup: CDR1 KGHDR, CDR2 SFDVKD. For the CDR3, the DNA is TGTGCCACCAGTGACACCCCTCGGGTGCTTGCTAGCACAGATACGCAGTATTTT. It is translated as CATSDTPRVLASTDTQYF.

Points on this clonotype: A much larger clone sits a single nucleotide away, making a read error possible. The chain joins TRBV7-6 to TRBJ1-2; unclear D gene. V gave up 5 bases and J gave up 4 bases, with 23 bases separating them. CDR1 SGHVS and CDR2 FNYEAQ come from the germline V gene. The CDR3 spans 17 residues. The chain's CDR3 is CASSHKSESRRTYGYTF. The CDR3 DNA follows: TGTGCCAGCAGCCACAAGAGTGAATCTCGAAGGACCTATGGCTACACCTTC.

A remark on this clonotype: This may arise from a read error, as a much more abundant clone is one base away. This chain joins TRBV29-1 and TRBJ1-1; D possibly corresponds to TRBD1 (6 bases). V was clipped by 5 bases and J by 7 bases, with 14 bases between them. CDR3 length: 12 amino acids. CDR1 and CDR2 from the germline V gene are SQVTM and ANQGSEA. The chain's CDR3 is CSVSEQGYEAFF. DNA of the CDR3: TGCAGCGTTTCAGAACAGGGTTATGAAGCTTTCTTT.

This clonotype was recorded a few times. The V and J genes are TRBV6-4 and TRBJ1-2; D remains unclear. From germline, CDR1 is MRHNA and CDR2 SNTAGT. V lost 5 bases to trimming and J lost 4 bases, with 23 bases between them. The CDR3 sequence is 17 residues long. The CDR3 loop is CASSLQNSHGKTYGYTF. The CDR3, as DNA: TGTGCCAGCAGTTTACAGAACTCACACGGAAAGACCTATGGCTACACCTTC.

This clonotype was counted ten times or more. The rearrangement links TRBV5-8 to TRBJ1-2; D gene uncertain. The CDR3 has 16 residues. V was shortened by 7 bases and J by 4 bases, with 23 bases between the two germline ends. Germline CDR1 is SGHTS and CDR2 is YDEGEE. CDR3: CASYGLHPRKTYGYTF. The CDR3 DNA reads as TGTGCCAGCTACGGGCTTCATCCACGAAAGACCTATGGCTACACCTTC. The full variable domain, rest sourced from reference TRBV5-8 and TRBJ1-2, is EAGVTQSPTHLIKTRGQQATLRCSPISGHTSVYWYQQALGLGLQFLLWYDEGEERNRGNFPPRFSGRQFPNYSSELNVNALELEDSALYLCASYGLHPRKTYGYTFGSGTRLTVV.

This clonotype has just one count. A single base separates this from a much larger clone, so it may be a read error. The CDR3 DNA reads TGTGCCGGCAGTTACAGGGACAGGGGTCCCTACGAGCAGTACTTC. It is translated as CAGSYRDRGPYEQYF. The V and J genes are TRBV6-5 and TRBJ2-7; 10 bases fit TRBD1. This CDR3 spans 15 amino acids. The germline CDR1 and CDR2 sequences are MNHEY and SVGAGI.

This chain joins TRBV9 and TRBJ2-1, with D possibly matching TRBD2 (5 bases). V was cut by 2 bases and J by 8 bases, with 20 bases left in between. CDR1 is SGDLS, CDR2 YYNGEE, per germline. CDR3 length equals 16 residues. CDR3: CASSVRLLGPGDEQFF. In DNA form, the CDR3 reads TGTGCCAGCAGCGTCCGGTTATTAGGCCCCGGGGATGAGCAGTTCTTC.

This clonotype was seen at least ten times. The J gene is TRBJ2-6, the V gene TRBV6-5; D gene unclear. In germline, CDR1 is MNHEY, CDR2 SVGAGI. Trimming took 6 bases from V and 4 from J, leaving 7 bases between them. CDR3 length: 13 residues. CDR3: CASSKTGANVLTF. CDR3 DNA: TGTGCCAGCAGCAAAACAGGGGCCAACGTCCTGACTTTC.

This clonotype was seen once. It may be a read error: a sequence one base away is much more abundant. The rearrangement uses TRBV19 and TRBJ2-1; 11 nucleotides agree with TRBD2. Germline CDR1 and CDR2: LNHDA and SQIVND (reference sequence). The length of the CDR3 is 16 residues. V shed 3 bases and J 9 bases; nucleotides not matched to a gene: 10. CDR3 loop: CASSMTSGIGRVEQFF. The CDR3 DNA reads TGTGCCAGTAGTATGACTAGCGGGATAGGTCGGGTTGAGCAGTTCTTC. The variable domain in full, completed from reference TRBV19 and TRBJ2-1, reads DGGITQSPKYLFRKEGQNVTLSCEQNLNHDAMYWYRQDPGQGLRLIYYSQIVNDFQKGDIAEGYSVSREKKESFPLTVTSAQKNPTAFYLCASSMTSGIGRVEQFFGPGTRLTVL.

In regard to this clonotype: This could be a read error, since a much larger clone is one nucleotide away. The V call is TRBV5-1, the J call TRBJ1-5; D ambiguous. This CDR3 spans 14 amino acids. Germline V gene data show CDR1 as SGHRS and CDR2 as YFSETQ. The CDR3 is CASSSGSVIQPPHF. In DNA form, the CDR3 reads TGCGCCAGCTCCTCAGGCTCGGTTATTCAGCCCCCGCATTTT.

This clonotype was observed many times. The chain recombines TRBV7-8 with TRBJ2-6; D uncertain. The CDR3 is made up of 19 amino acids. Germline loops: CDR1 SGHVS, CDR2 FQNEAQ. Trimming left V 4 bases short and J 5 bases short, with 24 bases between. CDR3: CASSSRCVYPQSRANVLTF. The CDR3 DNA reads TGTGCCAGCAGCTCCAGGTGCGTTTACCCACAAAGTCGGGCCAACGTCCTGACTTTC.

This clonotype was picked up many times. The rearrangement links TRBV21-1 to TRBJ2-3; the table names TRBD1, a call not compared with the DNA. TRBV21-1 is given as a pseudogene. This CDR3 is 17 amino acids long. DNA of the CDR3: TGTGCCAGCAGGGTTCCCCTAGCTACAGTCATGCAAGATACGCAGTATTTT. Its translation is CASRVPLATVMQDTQYF.

Remarks on this clonotype: This may stem from a read error, because a much larger clone lies one nucleotide away. This chain's CDR3 is CANSLGSASYGYTF. The CDR3 nucleotides read TGCGCCAACAGCTTAGGATCGGCCTCCTATGGCTACACCTTC. The chain carries TRBV5-1 and TRBJ1-2; D not resolved. Per germline, CDR1 SGHRS and CDR2 YFSETQ. This CDR3 has 14 amino acids.

This clonotype has a count of ten or more. This chain links TRBV5-1 with TRBJ1-1, with a weak D call TRBD1 (6 bases). This CDR3 is 15 amino acids long. Germline CDR1 SGHRS, CDR2 YFSETQ. V was cut by 4 bases and J by 5 bases, with 18 bases left in between. The CDR3 DNA is TGCGCCAGCAGCACCCCGGACAGATTAGGGACTGAAGCTTTCTTT. Translated, it gives CASSTPDRLGTEAFF.

There are many counts of this clonotype. The rearrangement links TRBV7-4 to TRBJ1-2; D ambiguous. V lost 5 bases and J lost 4, with 23 bases in between. The CDR3 sequence is 17 residues long. The V gene's germline CDR1 is SGHVT and CDR2 SQSDAQ. This CDR3 is CASSKESSARKTYGYTF. The CDR3 region has the DNA TGTGCCAGCAGCAAGGAAAGTTCAGCTCGAAAGACCTATGGCTACACCTTC.

About this clonotype itself: This is likely a read error, given that the CDR3 carries no conserved phenylalanine or tryptophan at its end. This chain joins TRBV5-4 and TRBJ2-5; D perhaps matches TRBD1 (6 bases). The germline CDR1 and CDR2 sequences are SGHNT and YYREEE (reference sequence). V was cut by 4 bases and J by 7 bases, with 20 bases left in between. This CDR3 comprises 15 residues. The CDR3 spells CASSATRQAVTTQYL. CDR3 bases: TGTGCCAGCAGCGCAACTCGACAGGCCGTAACGACCCAGTACTTA.

With respect to this clonotype: This may be a read error, as it is one base from a much larger clone. This rearrangement joins TRBV7-9 to TRBJ2-1, with TRBD2 matching over 9 bases. This CDR3 comprises 14 residues. Germline CDR1 SEHNR, CDR2 FQNEAQ (reference sequence). The CDR3 bases are TGTACCAGCAGCGTGACTAGCGGCTTCAATGAGCAGTTCTTC. It encodes CTSSVTSGFNEQFF.

CDR3 loop: CASSHDADARKTYGYTF. DNA for the CDR3: TGTGCCAGCAGCCATGATGCAGACGCTCGAAAGACCTATGGCTACACCTTC. V and J are TRBV7-3 and TRBJ1-2; D call uncertain. CDR3 length: 17 amino acids. CDR1 SGHTA and CDR2 FQGTGA come from the germline V gene. Deletions cut 5 bases from V and 4 bases from J, with 23 bases between. Combining the CDR3 with reference TRBV7-3 and TRBJ1-2 gives the whole variable domain GAGVSQTPSNKVTEKGKYVELRCDPISGHTALYWYRQSLGQGPEFLIYFQGTGAADDSGLPNDRFFAVRPEGSVSTLKIQRTERGDSAVYLCASSHDADARKTYGYTFGSGTRLTVV.

Details on this clonotype: A clone one base away is much larger, so this may be a read error. J is TRBJ1-1 and V is TRBV6-5; D may be TRBD1 (6 bases). This CDR3 comprises 14 residues. CDR1 and CDR2 (germline): MNHEY, SVGAGI. V was pared by 8 bases and J by 4 bases, with 17 bases between. CDR3 bases: TGTGCCAGCGACTTAGCACAGGGAATCACTGAAGCTTTCTTT. This translates into CASDLAQGITEAFF.

This clonotype has a count of ten or more. J is TRBJ2-3 and V is TRBV11-3, with D uncertain. The length of the CDR3 is 13 residues. V shed 3 bases and J shed 7 bases, with 11 bases lying between them. Germline-derived CDR1 and CDR2 are SGHNT and YENEEA. The DNA of the CDR3 is TGTGCCAGCAGCTTTGCCTTAGGACATACGCAGTATTTT. This codes for CASSFALGHTQYF. Full variable domain (rest looked up from reference TRBV11-3 and TRBJ2-3): EAGVVQSPRYKIIEKKQPVAFWCNPISGHNTLYWYLQNLGQGPELLIRYENEEAVDDSQLPKDRFSAERLKGVDSTLKIQPAELGDSAVYLCASSFALGHTQYFGPGTRLTVL.

This clonotype was detected many times. The V gene is TRBV12-3 or TRBV12-4, the J gene TRBJ2-5, with a weak D call TRBD2 (6 bases). V was clipped by 3 bases and J by 4 bases, with 12 bases between them. This CDR3 has 14 amino acids. Here the CDR3 reads CASSLGGMVETQYF. DNA for the CDR3: TGTGCCAGCAGTTTGGGCGGGATGGTAGAGACCCAGTACTTC.

Turning to this clonotype: A read error may explain this, as a much larger clone is one base away. V and J are TRBV2 and TRBJ2-7; 7 bases agree with TRBD2. The CDR3 has 14 amino acids. Germline V gene sequence: CDR1 SNHLY, CDR2 FYNNEI. CDR3 DNA: TGTGCCAGCGAGGCGGGAGAGGACTCCTACAAGCAGTACTTC. Its protein product is CASEAGEDSYKQYF.

V and J are TRBV7-4 and TRBJ1-1; weak D call: TRBD1 (6 bases). CDR1 and CDR2 from the germline V gene are SGHVT and SQSDAQ. Trimming removed 0 bases at V and 5 bases at J, with 16 bases between. The CDR3 runs to 16 residues. CDR3 in amino acids: CASSLAPGDRMTEAFF. For the CDR3, the DNA is TGTGCCAGCAGCTTAGCTCCCGGCGACAGGATGACTGAAGCTTTCTTT.

As concerns this clonotype: A much larger clonotype is one base distant, so this may be a read error. The chain carries TRBV3-2 and TRBJ1-4. TRBV3-2 has pseudogene status. The length of the CDR3 is 12 residues. The CDR3 loop is CASSPLERFLFF. The CDR3 nucleotides are TGTGCCAGCAGCCCTTTGGAGAGGTTTCTGTTTTTT.

Notes on this clonotype: With a much larger clone just one base away, this may be a read error. This chain joins TRBV18 and TRBJ2-2, with D perhaps TRBD1 (6 bases). The CDR3 runs to 14 residues. Germline V CDR1 and CDR2: KGHSH, LQKENI. The CDR3 region has the DNA TGTGCCAGCTCACCCCCCTGGGACACCGGGGAGCTGCTTTTT. It yields the protein CASSPPWDTGELLF.

This clonotype occurred many times. This rearrangement joins TRBV25-1 to TRBJ1-4; D may be TRBD1 (6 bases). V shed 2 bases and J shed 8 bases, with 12 bases lying between them. Germline CDR1 MGHDK, CDR2 SYGVNS. The CDR3 consists of 14 residues. The CDR3 nucleotides read TGTGCCAGCAGTGAAGGTCGGGGGCAGGAAAAACTGTTTTTT. It specifies CASSEGRGQEKLFF.

A note on this clonotype: This probably arose from a read error, given a far larger clone one base away. J is TRBJ2-6 and V is TRBV9; D ambiguous. CDR1 and CDR2 from the germline V gene are SGDLS and YYNGEE. The CDR3 is 13 amino acids. CDR3 amino acids: CASSHGSSYEQHF. CDR3 coding DNA: TGTGCCAGCAGCCACGGGTCTTCCTACGAGCAGCACTTC. Full variable domain (rest looked up from reference TRBV9 and TRBJ2-6): DSGVTQTPKHLITATGQRVTLRCSPRSGDLSVYWYQQSLDQGLQFLIQYYNGEERAKGNILERFSAQQFPDLHSELNLSSLELGDSALYFCASSHGSSYEQHFGAGSRLTVL.